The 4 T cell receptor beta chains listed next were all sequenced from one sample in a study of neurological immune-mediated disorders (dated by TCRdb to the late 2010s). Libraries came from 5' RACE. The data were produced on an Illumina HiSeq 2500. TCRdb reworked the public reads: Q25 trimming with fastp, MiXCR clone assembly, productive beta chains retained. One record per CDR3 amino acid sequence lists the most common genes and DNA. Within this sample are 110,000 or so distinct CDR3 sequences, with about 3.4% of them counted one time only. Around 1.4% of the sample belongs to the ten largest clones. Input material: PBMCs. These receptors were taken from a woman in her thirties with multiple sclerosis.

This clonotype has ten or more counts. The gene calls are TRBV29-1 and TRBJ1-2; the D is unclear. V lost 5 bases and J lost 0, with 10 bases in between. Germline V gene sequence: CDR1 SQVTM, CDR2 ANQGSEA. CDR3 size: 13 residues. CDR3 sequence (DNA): TGCAGCGTTACGGCGGGTGCTAACTATGGCTACACCTTC. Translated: CSVTAGANYGYTF.

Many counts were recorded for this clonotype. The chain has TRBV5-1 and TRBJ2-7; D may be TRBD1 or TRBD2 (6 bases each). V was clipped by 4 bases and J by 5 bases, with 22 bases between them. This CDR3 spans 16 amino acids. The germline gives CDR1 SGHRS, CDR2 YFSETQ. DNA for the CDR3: TGCGCCAGCAGCCTTGAGAGGAGGGGGACTTGGGACGAGCAGTACTTC. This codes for CASSLERRGTWDEQYF. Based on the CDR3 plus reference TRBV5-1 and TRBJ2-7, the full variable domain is KAGVTQTPRYLIKTRGQQVTLSCSPISGHRSVSWYQQTPGQGLQFLFEYFSETQRNKGNFPGRFSGRQFSNSRSEMNVSTLELGDSALYLCASSLERRGTWDEQYFGPGTRLTVT.

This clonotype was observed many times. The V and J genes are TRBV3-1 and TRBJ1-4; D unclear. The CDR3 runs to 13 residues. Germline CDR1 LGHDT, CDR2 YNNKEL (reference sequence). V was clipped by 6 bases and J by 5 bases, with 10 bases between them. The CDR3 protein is CASSFSGNEKLFF. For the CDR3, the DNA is TGTGCCAGCAGTTTCAGTGGGAATGAAAAACTGTTTTTT.

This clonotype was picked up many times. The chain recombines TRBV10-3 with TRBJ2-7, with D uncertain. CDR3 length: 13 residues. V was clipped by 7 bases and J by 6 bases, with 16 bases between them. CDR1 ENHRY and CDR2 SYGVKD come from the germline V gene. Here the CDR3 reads CAINVHSTGEQYF. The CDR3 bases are TGTGCCATCAACGTCCACAGCACGGGCGAGCAGTACTTC.